Below are 17 T cell receptor beta chains sequenced from a single sample in a study of vaccination and CD4 T cells after COVID-19. Described treatment: roughly ten-day PBMC culture with coronavirus spike peptide pools or control peptides (ViraFEST assay). What these receptors recognize is not known. Sequence data for DNA of cultured CD4+ T cells were generated by the Oncomine TCR Beta short-read assay. In TCRdb, the PCR reads were re-called with MiXCR into one record per CDR3 protein. The table lists some 13,000 distinct CDR3 sequences, 61% of them singletons, with approximately 8% in the top ten. Material for sequencing was CD4+ T cells from blood, cultured in vitro. The receptors come from a human donor who had recovered from COVID-19.

J is TRBJ2-7 and V is TRBV20-1, with 9 bases identical to TRBD2. V lost 0 bases to trimming and J lost 4 bases; unmatched junction nucleotides: 16. The CDR3 is 18 residues long. Germline V gives CDR1 DFQATT, CDR2 SNEGSKA (reference sequence). CDR3 loop: CSARDLRLGASGTYEQYF. The CDR3 DNA follows: TGCAGTGCTAGAGACCTCCGACTCGGGGCTAGCGGGACGTACGAGCAGTACTTC.

The J gene is TRBJ2-7, the V gene TRBV20-1; 12 positions match TRBD2. The CDR3 contains 15 residues. Germline V gene sequence: CDR1 DFQATT, CDR2 SNEGSKA (reference sequence). The V gene end was trimmed by 5 bases and the J gene end by 3 bases; junction bases not matched to a gene: 8. CDR3 sequence: CSAVAPTSGSYEQYF. The CDR3 nucleotides read TGCAGTGCTGTGGCCCCGACTAGCGGGAGCTACGAGCAGTACTTC.

CDR3 bases: TGTGCCACCGCCACTAGATCTAGTTTAGGGCGGAATCCATATAGCACAGATACGCAGTATTTT. Translation: CATATRSSLGRNPYSTDTQYF. The rearrangement links TRBV19 to TRBJ2-3, with D maybe TRBD2 (5 bases). Trimming stripped 10 bases from V and 0 bases from J, with 35 bases between. Germline V lookup: CDR1 LNHDA, CDR2 SQIVND (reference sequence). CDR3 length equals 21 residues.

The rearrangement links TRBV24-1 to TRBJ2-1, with 11 nucleotides matching TRBD1. The ends lost 4 bases at V and 6 bases at J; junction bases unmatched: 7. The CDR3 length is 16 residues. Germline CDR1 is KGHDR and CDR2 is SFDVKD. The CDR3 protein is CATSDPGQGVLNEQFF. CDR3 DNA: TGTGCCACCAGTGACCCGGGACAGGGGGTTCTCAATGAGCAGTTCTTC.

The chain employs TRBV7-3 and TRBJ2-1, with D uncertain. The CDR3 has 15 amino acids. Germline values: CDR1 SGHTA, CDR2 FQGTGA. V lost 5 bases to trimming and J lost 5 bases, with 16 bases between them. This CDR3 reads CASSPSSGRHNEQFF. CDR3 bases: TGTGCCAGCAGCCCGTCTAGTGGTCGGCACAATGAGCAGTTCTTC.

This chain connects TRBV12-3 or TRBV12-4 to TRBJ1-2, with 8 bases that match TRBD1. This CDR3 comprises 14 residues. V dropped 5 bases and J dropped 5; count of bases not matched to a gene: 7. The CDR3 DNA reads as TGTGCCAGCAGTCCGACAGGGGCAGGGTATGGCTACACCTTC. Residues: CASSPTGAGYGYTF.

This clonotype is termed large. V usage is TRBV14 and J usage is TRBJ1-2; 7 positions match TRBD1. V shed 3 bases and J 8 bases; nucleotides not matched to a gene: 12. The length of the CDR3 is 15 residues. Per germline, CDR1 SGHDN and CDR2 FVKESK. CDR3 region: CASSHRQGGLRGYTF. CDR3 DNA: TGTGCCAGCAGCCATAGACAGGGAGGATTACGGGGCTACACCTTC.

V is TRBV20-1 and J is TRBJ2-3, with D hard to call. The germline V gene has CDR1 DFQATT and CDR2 SNEGSKA (reference sequence). The CDR3 length is 14 residues. V lost 6 bases, J lost 4 bases, and 17 bases lay in between. CDR3 DNA: TGCAGTGCAAGTCTAGGAATAAGCGCAGATACGCAGTATTTT. This sequence encodes CSASLGISADTQYF.

The chain links TRBV20-1 to TRBJ2-1; a weak D match, TRBD2 (5 bases). CDR1 and CDR2 (germline): DFQATT, SNEGSKA (reference sequence). V shed 6 bases and J shed 10 bases, with 13 bases lying between them. This CDR3 contains 11 residues. DNA of the CDR3: TGCAGTGCCCCCGACCAGCGGGAGCAGTTCTTC. It codes for CSAPDQREQFF.

Only a few counts were recorded for this clonotype. The chain is built from TRBV27 and TRBJ1-2; 9 bases align to TRBD1. The J segment lost 5 bases and the V segment lost 0 bases, leaving 13 bases of the junction unmatched. Germline CDR1 is MNHEY and CDR2 is SMNVEV (reference sequence). CDR3 size: 18 residues. The CDR3 here is CASSLSSTGQGGGYGYTF. CDR3 bases: TGTGCCAGCAGTTTATCTAGTACGGGACAGGGAGGTGGTTATGGCTACACCTTC.

The chain carries TRBV6-5 and TRBJ2-3; D is undetermined. Germline assignment: CDR1 MNHEY and CDR2 SVGAGI. The CDR3 is 16 residues long. V was clipped by 0 bases and J by 4 bases, with 14 bases between them. For the CDR3, the DNA is TGTGCCAGCAGTTACTCGGTTGGCCTACCCGCAGATACGCAGTATTTT. Residues: CASSYSVGLPADTQYF.

There are a few counts of this clonotype. V is TRBV20-1 and J is TRBJ2-7; D is undetermined. The CDR3 is 14 residues long. CDR1 is DFQATT and CDR2 is SNEGSKA in the germline V gene (reference sequence). V dropped 6 bases and J dropped 2 bases, with 17 bases sitting between them. The CDR3 DNA reads TGCAGTGCCCCAGACCCCGGACGGACCTACGAGCAGTACTTC. This encodes CSAPDPGRTYEQYF.

J is TRBJ2-1 and V is TRBV7-3; the match to TRBD1 covers 8 bases. This CDR3 has 15 amino acids. Germline V gene data show CDR1 as SGHTA and CDR2 as FQGTGA. J was trimmed by 5 bases and V by 6 bases; bases with no gene match: 9. The CDR3 spells CASRHGQGIDNEQFF. CDR3 DNA sequence: TGTGCCAGCAGACACGGACAGGGTATCGACAATGAGCAGTTCTTC.

The CDR3 DNA sequence: TGTGCCAGCAGCTTAGTAGGCCCCTCTAGCACAGATACGCAGTATTTT. This encodes CASSLVGPSSTDTQYF. The gene calls are TRBV7-2 and TRBJ2-3; D is uncertain. The CDR3 spans 16 residues. Germline-derived CDR1 and CDR2 are SGHTA and FQGNSA. V was pared by 1 base and J by 0 bases, with 11 bases between.

This chain uses TRBV7-2 with TRBJ1-5, with D possibly being TRBD1 (5 bases). Trimming took off 1 base at V and 1 base at J, with 11 bases between the two ends. From germline, CDR1 is SGHTA and CDR2 FQGNSA. The CDR3 is 16 amino acids. This CDR3 is CASSLGGRWSNQPQHF. In DNA form, the CDR3 reads TGTGCCAGCAGCTTAGGGGGACGATGGAGCAATCAGCCCCAGCATTTT.

The V call is TRBV7-2, the J call TRBJ1-5, with no clear D. Trimming left V 3 bases short and J 5 bases short, with 8 bases between. Per the germline V gene, CDR1 is SGHTA and CDR2 is FQGNSA. This CDR3 contains 13 residues. The CDR3 loop is CASSFSLDQPQHF. As DNA, the CDR3 is TGTGCCAGCAGCTTTTCGTTGGATCAGCCCCAGCATTTT.

This clonotype has more than one count but fewer than ten. The DNA of the CDR3 is TGTGCCAGCAGCCCGACAAGCCGGGAAAAACTGTTTTTT. As protein: CASSPTSREKLFF. The rearrangement uses TRBV4-2 and TRBJ1-4; D gene uncertain. CDR1 and CDR2 (germline): LGHNA, YNFKEQ. This CDR3 is 13 amino acids long. Trimming pared 4 bases from V and 8 bases from J, leaving 11 bases between.